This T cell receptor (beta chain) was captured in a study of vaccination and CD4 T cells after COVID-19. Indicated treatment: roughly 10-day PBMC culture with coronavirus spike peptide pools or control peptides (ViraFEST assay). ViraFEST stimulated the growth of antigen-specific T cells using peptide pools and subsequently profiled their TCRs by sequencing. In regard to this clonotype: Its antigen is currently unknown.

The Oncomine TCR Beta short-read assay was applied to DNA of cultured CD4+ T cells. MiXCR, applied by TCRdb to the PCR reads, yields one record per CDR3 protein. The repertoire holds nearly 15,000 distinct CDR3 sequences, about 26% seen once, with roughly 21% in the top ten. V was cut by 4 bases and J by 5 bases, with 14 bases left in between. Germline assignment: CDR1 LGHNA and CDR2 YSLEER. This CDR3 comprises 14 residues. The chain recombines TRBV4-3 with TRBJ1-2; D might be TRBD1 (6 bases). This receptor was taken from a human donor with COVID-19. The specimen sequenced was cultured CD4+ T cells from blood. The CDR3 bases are TGCGCCAGCAGCCTAGACGGGACAAGTTATGGCTACACCTTC. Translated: CASSLDGTSYGYTF.